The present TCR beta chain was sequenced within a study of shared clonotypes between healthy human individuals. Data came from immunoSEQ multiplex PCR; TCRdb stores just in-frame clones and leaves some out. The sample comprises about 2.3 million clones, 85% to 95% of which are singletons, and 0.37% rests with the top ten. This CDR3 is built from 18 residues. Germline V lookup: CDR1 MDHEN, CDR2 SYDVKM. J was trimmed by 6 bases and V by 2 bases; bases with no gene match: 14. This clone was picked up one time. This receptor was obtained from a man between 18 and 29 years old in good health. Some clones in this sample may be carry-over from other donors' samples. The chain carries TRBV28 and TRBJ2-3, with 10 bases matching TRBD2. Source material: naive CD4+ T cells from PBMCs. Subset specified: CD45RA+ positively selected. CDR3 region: CASSLRLEPSGSSDTQYF. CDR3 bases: TGTGCCAGCAGTTTACGGTTAGAGCCTAGCGGGAGTTCGGATACGCAGTATTTT.